A selection of T cell receptor beta chains follows, all from one sample in a study of blood T cells in healthy people across ages. TCRdb re-derived calls from the 5' RACE reads in MiXCR, one entry per CDR3 protein. The table has around 1,800,000 distinct CDR3 sequences, roughly two fifths seen once. The sequencing sample was made of blood. The receptor source for this set is a human donor in good health. Each CDR3 is given with its conserved first and last residue. A D gene is named only where the DNA matches it firmly. Only part of the rows carry a size: once, few, many, or a class if the clone is expanded.

clone size,J gene,D gene,V gene,CDR3 DNA,CDR3 protein
-,TRBJ1-1,-,TRBV29-1,TGCAGCGTTGAAGGGGACTTACAGGAGGCGGACACTGAAGCTTTCTTT,CSVEGDLQEADTEAFF
few,TRBJ2-5,-,TRBV7-9,TGTGCCAGCAGGCCAAGGGAGACAACCCAAGAGACCCAGTACTTC,CASRPRETTQETQYF
-,TRBJ2-3,-,TRBV5-1,TGCGCCAGCAGCTTGGGACTTCGCATTAGCACAGATACGCAGTATTTT,CASSLGLRISTDTQYF
few,TRBJ2-6,-,TRBV19,TGTGCCAGTAGTATAGGTCCAGGGCTCTCTGGGGCCAACGTCCTGACTTTC,CASSIGPGLSGANVLTF
-,TRBJ1-2,-,TRBV25-1,TGTGCCAGCAGTGACGTTAATAGGCCACCAGAGTGGGGCTACACCTTC,CASSDVNRPPEWGYTF
few,TRBJ1-2,-,TRBV27,TGTGCCAGCAGTTTAGTTGGAACAGCCCTTAACTATGGCTACACCTTC,CASSLVGTALNYGYTF
-,TRBJ2-7,TRBD1,TRBV5-1,TGCGCCAGCAGCTGGTCTGGACAGGGTGCAGCGTACGAGCAGCACTTC,CASSWSGQGAAYEQHF
-,TRBJ1-2,-,TRBV29-1,TGCAGCGTTGTCCAGGGATACCCCTATGGCTACACCTTC,CSVVQGYPYGYTF
-,TRBJ2-3,-,TRBV11-2,TGTGCCAGCCGTACGCTGGACAGAAATACGCAGTATTTT,CASRTLDRNTQYF
-,TRBJ2-5,-,TRBV20-1,TGCAGTGTGGAAAACGGCCAAGAGACCCAGTACTTC,CSVENGQETQYF
-,TRBJ1-2,-,TRBV9,TGTGCCAGCAGCAATTATGTGCGGACGGCGGGGGTATATGGCTACACCTTC,CASSNYVRTAGVYGYTF
few,TRBJ2-1,TRBD1,TRBV28,TGTGCCAGCAGCCCAGGGGGTTCTGTGAATGAGCAGTTCTTC,CASSPGGSVNEQFF
-,TRBJ2-6,-,TRBV12-3/TRBV12-4,TGTGCCAGCAGTCCTATCGGGACTGGTGGGGCCAACGTCCTGACTTTC,CASSPIGTGGANVLTF
-,TRBJ1-4,-,TRBV20-1,TGCAGTGCTGCACTTACTGCGGGCCATGAAAAACTGTTTTTT,CSAALTAGHEKLFF
-,TRBJ1-1,-,TRBV6-2/TRBV6-3,TGTGCCAGCAGTCACTTTAGTCGGGGTGAAGCTTTCTTT,CASSHFSRGEAFF
few,TRBJ2-6,-,TRBV20-1,TGCAGTGCTAGGACTAAGTGGGGGTTAACCTCTGGGGCCAACGTCCTGACTTTC,CSARTKWGLTSGANVLTF
-,TRBJ2-3,TRBD2,TRBV7-2,TGTGCCAGCAGCCTCCGAGGCCTGGCTAGCGGTTTGGGCACAGATACGCAGTATTTT,CASSLRGLASGLGTDTQYF
once,TRBJ2-4,-,TRBV4-3,TGCGCCAGCAGCCAAGATCACTTGCCTGGACTATGGTATCAGTACTTC,CASSQDHLPGLWYQYF
-,TRBJ2-7,-,TRBV28,TGTGCCAGCAGTTTTGGGGTTCGGGAGCAGTACTTC,CASSFGVREQYF
-,TRBJ2-1,-,TRBV6-2/TRBV6-3,TGTGCCAGCATCACCAGGGCTAGCTCCTACAATGAGCAGTTCTTC,CASITRASSYNEQFF
-,TRBJ2-1,TRBD2,TRBV6-5,TGTGCCAGCAGTTCACCTAGCGGGGGACACCAAGAGACCCAGTTCTTC,CASSSPSGGHQETQFF
-,TRBJ1-2,-,TRBV6-6,TGTGCCAGCAGGTTACTAGGACAGTACTATGGCTACACCTTC,CASRLLGQYYGYTF
few,TRBJ2-7,-,TRBV12-3/TRBV12-4,TGTGCCAGCAGTTTATCCTTACGGGCAATGGGCGAGCAGTACTTC,CASSLSLRAMGEQYF
-,TRBJ2-7,TRBD1,TRBV2,TGTGCCAGCAGTGAGGAATCAGGGGGCTTGTTAAGAGAGAACGAGCAGTACTTC,CASSEESGGLLRENEQYF
many,TRBJ2-6,-,TRBV6-1,TGTGCCAGCAGTGAAGGAAGGTCTGGGGCCAACGTCCTGACTTTC,CASSEGRSGANVLTF
-,TRBJ1-1,-,TRBV27,TGTGCCAGCAGCTCACACTCGGGACACCTGAACACTGAAGCTTTCTTT,CASSSHSGHLNTEAFF
-,TRBJ2-2,-,TRBV5-1,TGCGCCAGCAGCCAACGGGGGACGGTGGACACCGGGGAGCTGTTTTTT,CASSQRGTVDTGELFF
-,TRBJ2-7,TRBD2,TRBV2,TGTGCCAGCAGTGGAGATACGACTAGCGGGGGGCCGGGTGGTGGTTGCTACGAGCAGTACTTC,CASSGDTTSGGPGGGCYEQYF
-,TRBJ1-2,TRBD1,TRBV4-3,TGCGCCAGCAGCCAAGCGTGGGACAGGGGGAGATATGGCTACACCTTC,CASSQAWDRGRYGYTF
few,TRBJ2-2,-,TRBV29-1,TGCAGTGTGCCGGGACTCCAGACAACCGGGGAGCTGTTTTTT,CSVPGLQTTGELFF
many,TRBJ2-7,-,TRBV29-1,TGCAGCGTTGTAAGGGGAAGCGAGCAGTACTTC,CSVVRGSEQYF
few,TRBJ2-7,TRBD2,TRBV4-2,TGTGCCAGCAGCCGGAGCAGAAGCGGGGCAGTCTACGAGCAGTACTTC,CASSRSRSGAVYEQYF
-,TRBJ1-2,-,TRBV12-3/TRBV12-4,TGTGTCAGCAGCCAGGGTGCCTATGGCTACACCTTC,CVSSQGAYGYTF
-,TRBJ2-5,TRBD1,TRBV29-1,TGCAGCGCGGGACAGGGGGCTGAGGAGACCCAGTACTTC,CSAGQGAEETQYF
-,TRBJ1-6,-,TRBV7-2,TGTGCCAGCAGCTTAGATTTGTCTGGGCAGGGGACTTCTAATTCACCCCTCCACTTT,CASSLDLSGQGTSNSPLHF
-,TRBJ2-1,TRBD1,TRBV2,TGTGCCAGCAGATGGGACAGGGTAGATGAGCAGTTCTTC,CASRWDRVDEQFF
few,TRBJ2-6,-,TRBV4-3,TGCGCCAGCAGCCAAATCCGTACTGGGGCCAACGTCCTGACTTTC,CASSQIRTGANVLTF
-,TRBJ2-7,-,TRBV6-2/TRBV6-3,TGTGCCAGCAGTTACTCAACGGGGACTGGCTACGAGCAGTACTTC,CASSYSTGTGYEQYF
-,TRBJ2-1,-,TRBV20-1,TGCAGTGCATCCCGCTTACTAGGGGCCTACGAGCAGTTCTTC,CSASRLLGAYEQFF
few,TRBJ2-5,-,TRBV10-3,TGTGCCATCAGCCCCCGAGGGGCTGGGGAGACCCAGTACTTC,CAISPRGAGETQYF
-,TRBJ1-2,-,TRBV20-1,TGCAGTGGGCAGGCCGTATGGGGCTACACCTTC,CSGQAVWGYTF
few,TRBJ2-3,-,TRBV24-1,TGCGCCACCAGTGACCCCGCCGTCAGTACGCAGTATTTT,CATSDPAVSTQYF
-,TRBJ2-6,-,TRBV20-1,TGCAGTGCTACTATACCGGGACAAGGCTCTGGGGCCAGCGTCCCGACTTTC,CSATIPGQGSGASVPTF
-,TRBJ2-1,-,TRBV28,TGTGCCAGCAGTTTAAACCTTCAGGGTTGGGGTGAGCAGTTCTTC,CASSLNLQGWGEQFF
-,TRBJ1-2,TRBD1,TRBV5-1,TGCGCCAGCAGACCTCAGACAGGGATCTATGGCTACACCTTC,CASRPQTGIYGYTF
few,TRBJ1-2,TRBD1,TRBV5-5,TGTGCCAGCAGCACATGGTTGAGGACAGGAGCCTCGTTCGACTATGGCTACACCTTC,CASSTWLRTGASFDYGYTF
few,TRBJ2-7,-,TRBV4-1,TGCGCCAGCAGCCAGCCTACCCGGGACCTGAACTACGAGCAGTACTTC,CASSQPTRDLNYEQYF
-,TRBJ1-1,-,TRBV5-1,TGCGCCAGCAGCTTAGCCTCCACGGTTGAAGCTTTCTTT,CASSLASTVEAFF
-,TRBJ1-2,TRBD1,TRBV7-2,TGTGCCAGCAGCTTAGTAGGGGGCCTATACTATGGCTACACCTTC,CASSLVGGLYYGYTF
few,TRBJ1-2,-,TRBV20-1,TGCAGTGCCCCCATCCATCCAAAGGGCTATGGCTACACCTTC,CSAPIHPKGYGYTF
-,TRBJ1-2,TRBD1,TRBV20-1,TGCAGTGCTAGACCAAATACCGGACAGGGCAGAGGCTACACCTTC,CSARPNTGQGRGYTF
-,TRBJ2-1,TRBD2,TRBV12-3/TRBV12-4,TGTGCCAGCAGCCCCGTAGCGGGGGGCTCTAACAATGAGCAGTTCTTC,CASSPVAGGSNNEQFF
-,TRBJ1-6,-,TRBV6-1,TGTGCCAGCAGTGAAGGGAGGGACAAGTCACCCCTCCACTTT,CASSEGRDKSPLHF
few,TRBJ2-2,-,TRBV5-1,TGCGCCAGCAGCAATACGGTTTACACCGGGGAGCTGTTTTTT,CASSNTVYTGELFF
few,TRBJ2-7,-,TRBV14,TGTGCCAGCAGCCAGATCAGGACGGGGAACTCCTACGAGCAGTACTTC,CASSQIRTGNSYEQYF